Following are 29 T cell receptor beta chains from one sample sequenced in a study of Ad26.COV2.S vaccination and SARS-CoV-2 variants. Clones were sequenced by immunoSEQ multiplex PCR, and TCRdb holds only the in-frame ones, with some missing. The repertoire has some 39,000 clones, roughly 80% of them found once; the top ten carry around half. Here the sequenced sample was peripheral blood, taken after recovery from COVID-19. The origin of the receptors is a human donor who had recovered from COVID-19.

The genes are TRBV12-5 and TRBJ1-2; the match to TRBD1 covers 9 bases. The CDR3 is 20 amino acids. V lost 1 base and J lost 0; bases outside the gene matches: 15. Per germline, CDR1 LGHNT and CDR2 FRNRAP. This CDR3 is CASGLDRGPEIRRANYGYTF. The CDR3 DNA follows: TGTGCTAGTGGTTTGGACAGGGGGCCTGAGATCCGACGCGCTAACTATGGCTACACCTTC.

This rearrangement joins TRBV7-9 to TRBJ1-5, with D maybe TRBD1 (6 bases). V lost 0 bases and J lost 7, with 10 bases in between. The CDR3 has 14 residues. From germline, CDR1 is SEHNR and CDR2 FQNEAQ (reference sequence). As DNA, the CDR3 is TGTGCCAGCAGCTTAGCAGGGGGGGAACAGCCCCAGCATTTT. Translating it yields CASSLAGGEQPQHF.

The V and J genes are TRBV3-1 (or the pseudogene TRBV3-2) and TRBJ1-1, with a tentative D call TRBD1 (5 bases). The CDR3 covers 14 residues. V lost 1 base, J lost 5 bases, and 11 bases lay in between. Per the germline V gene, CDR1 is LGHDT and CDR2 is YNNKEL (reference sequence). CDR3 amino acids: CASSQATGGTEAFF. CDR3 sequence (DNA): TGTGCCAGCAGCCAAGCCACGGGGGGGACTGAAGCTTTCTTT.

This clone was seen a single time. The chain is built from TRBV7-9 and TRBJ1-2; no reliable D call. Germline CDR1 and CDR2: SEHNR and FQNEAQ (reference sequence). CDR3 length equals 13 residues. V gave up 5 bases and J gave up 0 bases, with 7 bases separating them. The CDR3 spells CASSPAANYGYTF. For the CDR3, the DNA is TGTGCCAGCAGCCCGGCAGCTAACTATGGCTACACCTTC.

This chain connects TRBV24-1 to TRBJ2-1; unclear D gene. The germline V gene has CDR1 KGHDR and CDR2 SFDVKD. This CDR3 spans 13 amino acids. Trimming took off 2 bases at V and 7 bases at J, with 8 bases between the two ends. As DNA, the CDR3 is TGTGCCACCAGTGATTCGGTAAAAAATGAGCAGTTCTTC. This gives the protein CATSDSVKNEQFF.

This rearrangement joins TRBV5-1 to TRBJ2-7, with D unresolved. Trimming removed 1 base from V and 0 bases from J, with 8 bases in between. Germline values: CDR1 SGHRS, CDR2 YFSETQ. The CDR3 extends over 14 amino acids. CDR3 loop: CASSLSRSSYEQYF. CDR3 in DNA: TGCGCCAGCAGCTTGTCCAGGAGCTCCTACGAGCAGTACTTC. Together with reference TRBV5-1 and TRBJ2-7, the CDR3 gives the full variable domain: KAGVTQTPRYLIKTRGQQVTLSCSPISGHRSVSWYQQTPGQGLQFLFEYFSETQRNKGNFPGRFSGRQFSNSRSEMNVSTLELGDSALYLCASSLSRSSYEQYFGPGTRLTVT.

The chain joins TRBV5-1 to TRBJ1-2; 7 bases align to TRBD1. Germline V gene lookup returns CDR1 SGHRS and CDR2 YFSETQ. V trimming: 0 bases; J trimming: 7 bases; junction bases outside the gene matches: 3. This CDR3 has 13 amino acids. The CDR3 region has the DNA TGCGCCAGCAGCTTGGGACAGGGTGGTGGCTACACCTTC. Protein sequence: CASSLGQGGGYTF.

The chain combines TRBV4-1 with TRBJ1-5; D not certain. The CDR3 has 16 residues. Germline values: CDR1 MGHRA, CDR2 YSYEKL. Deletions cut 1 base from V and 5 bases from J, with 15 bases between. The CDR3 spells CASSQGKGTPDQPQHF. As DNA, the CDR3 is TGCGCCAGCAGCCAAGGTAAAGGCACCCCCGATCAGCCCCAGCATTTT.

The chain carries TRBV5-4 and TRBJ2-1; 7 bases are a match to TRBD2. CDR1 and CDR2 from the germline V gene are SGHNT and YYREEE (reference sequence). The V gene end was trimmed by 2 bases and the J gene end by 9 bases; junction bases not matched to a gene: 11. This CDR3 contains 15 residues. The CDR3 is CASSFWTRGGSEQFF. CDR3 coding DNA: TGTGCCAGCAGCTTTTGGACTAGGGGAGGAAGTGAGCAGTTCTTC.

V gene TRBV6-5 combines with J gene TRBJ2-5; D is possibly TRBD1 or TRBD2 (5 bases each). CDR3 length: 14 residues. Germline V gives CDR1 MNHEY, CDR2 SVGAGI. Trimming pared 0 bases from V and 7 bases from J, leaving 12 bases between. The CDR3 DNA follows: TGTGCCAGCAGTTACTCTCCACCGAGGGGGACCCAGTACTTC. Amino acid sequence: CASSYSPPRGTQYF.

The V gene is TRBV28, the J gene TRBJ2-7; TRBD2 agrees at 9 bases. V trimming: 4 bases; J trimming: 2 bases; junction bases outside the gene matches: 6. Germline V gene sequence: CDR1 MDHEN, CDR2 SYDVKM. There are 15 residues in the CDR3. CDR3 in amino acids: CASSSAGGPPYEQYV. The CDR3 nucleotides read TGTGCCAGCAGTTCGGCGGGGGGGCCGCCCTACGAGCAGTACGTC.

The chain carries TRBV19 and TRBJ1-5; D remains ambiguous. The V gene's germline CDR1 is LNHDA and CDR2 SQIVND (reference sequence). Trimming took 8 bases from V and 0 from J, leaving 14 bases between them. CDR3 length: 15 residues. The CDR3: CASWAGDNSNQPQHF. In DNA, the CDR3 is TGTGCCAGTTGGGCAGGCGACAATAGCAATCAGCCCCAGCATTTT.

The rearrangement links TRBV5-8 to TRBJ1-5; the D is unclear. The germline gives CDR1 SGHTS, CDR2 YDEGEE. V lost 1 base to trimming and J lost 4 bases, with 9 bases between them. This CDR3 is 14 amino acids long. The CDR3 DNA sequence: TGTGCCAGCAGCTTGTACGGGTTGAATCAGCCCCAGCATTTT. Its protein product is CASSLYGLNQPQHF.

The CDR3 coding sequence is TGTGCCAGCAGCCAACCGCCGACCCCCACAACACAAGAGACCCAGTACTTC. It encodes CASSQPPTPTTQETQYF. V and J are TRBV4-2 and TRBJ2-5; the D is unclear. This CDR3 comprises 17 residues. Germline V gene sequence: CDR1 LGHNA, CDR2 YNFKEQ. The V end was cut by 2 bases, the J end by 2 bases, with 18 bases between.

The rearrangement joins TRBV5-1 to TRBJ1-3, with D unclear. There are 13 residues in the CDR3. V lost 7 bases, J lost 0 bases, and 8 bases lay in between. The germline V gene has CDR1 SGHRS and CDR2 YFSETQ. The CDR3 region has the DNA TGCGCCAGCCATATCTCCTCTGGAAACACCATATATTTT. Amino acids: CASHISSGNTIYF.

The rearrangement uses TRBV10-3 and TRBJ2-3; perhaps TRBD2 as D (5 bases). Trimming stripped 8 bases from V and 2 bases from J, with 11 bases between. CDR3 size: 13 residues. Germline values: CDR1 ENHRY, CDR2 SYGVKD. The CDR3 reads CAIQLGVTDTQYF. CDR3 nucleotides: TGTGCCATCCAATTGGGAGTCACAGATACGCAGTATTTT.

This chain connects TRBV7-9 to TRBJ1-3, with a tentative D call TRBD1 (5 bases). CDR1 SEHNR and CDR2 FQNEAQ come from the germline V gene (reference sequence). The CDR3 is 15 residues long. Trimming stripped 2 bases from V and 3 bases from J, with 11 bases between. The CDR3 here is CASSLLPGHGNTIYF. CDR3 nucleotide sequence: TGTGCCAGCAGCTTACTTCCAGGACATGGAAACACCATATATTTT.

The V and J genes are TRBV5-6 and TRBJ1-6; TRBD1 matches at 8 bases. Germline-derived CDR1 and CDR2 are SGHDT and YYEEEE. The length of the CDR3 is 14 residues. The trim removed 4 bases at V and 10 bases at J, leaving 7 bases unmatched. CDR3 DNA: TGTGCCAGCAGCCGCGGACAGGGAGCGTCACCCCTCCACTTT. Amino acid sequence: CASSRGQGASPLHF.

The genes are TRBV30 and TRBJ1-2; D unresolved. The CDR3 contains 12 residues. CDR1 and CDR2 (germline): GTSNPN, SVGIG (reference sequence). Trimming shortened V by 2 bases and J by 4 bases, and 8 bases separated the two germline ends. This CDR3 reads CAWSKSTYGYTF. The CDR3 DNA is TGTGCCTGGAGTAAGAGTACCTATGGCTACACCTTC.

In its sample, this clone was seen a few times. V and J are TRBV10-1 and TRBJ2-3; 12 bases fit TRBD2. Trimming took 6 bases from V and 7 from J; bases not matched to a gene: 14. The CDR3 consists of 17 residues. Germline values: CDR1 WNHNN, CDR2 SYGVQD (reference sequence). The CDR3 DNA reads TGCGCCAGCAGCGGAGGGCTAGCGGGAGGGGACCCAAATACGCAGTATTTT. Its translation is CASSGGLAGGDPNTQYF.

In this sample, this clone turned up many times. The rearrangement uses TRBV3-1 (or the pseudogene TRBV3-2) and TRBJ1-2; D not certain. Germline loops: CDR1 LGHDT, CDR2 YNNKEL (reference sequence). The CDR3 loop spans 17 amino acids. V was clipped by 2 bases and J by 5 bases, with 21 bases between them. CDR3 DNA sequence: TGTGCCAGCAGCCAACGGCGATCTTTCGGGCCCACTTATGGCTACACCTTC. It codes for CASSQRRSFGPTYGYTF.

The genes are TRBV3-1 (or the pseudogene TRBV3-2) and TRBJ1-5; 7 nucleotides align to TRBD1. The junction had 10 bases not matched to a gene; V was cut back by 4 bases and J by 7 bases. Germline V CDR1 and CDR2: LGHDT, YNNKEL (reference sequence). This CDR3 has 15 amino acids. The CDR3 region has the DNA TGTGCCAGCAGCCCAAGGAGGGGGCTAGGACAGCCCCAGCATTTT. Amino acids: CASSPRRGLGQPQHF.

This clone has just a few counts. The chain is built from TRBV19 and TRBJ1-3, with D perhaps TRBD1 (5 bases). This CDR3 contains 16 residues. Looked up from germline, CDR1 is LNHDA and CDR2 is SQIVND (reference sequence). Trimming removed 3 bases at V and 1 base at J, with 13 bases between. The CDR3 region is CASSISLDSSGNTIYF. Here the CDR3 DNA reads TGTGCCAGTAGTATCTCCCTTGACAGTTCTGGAAACACCATATATTTT.

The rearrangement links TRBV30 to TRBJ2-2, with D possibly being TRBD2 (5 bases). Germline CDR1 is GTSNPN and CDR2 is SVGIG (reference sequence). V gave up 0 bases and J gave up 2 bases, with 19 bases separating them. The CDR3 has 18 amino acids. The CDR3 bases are TGTGCCTGGAGTGTATTGTCGCGGAGGCTTCCAAACACCGGGGAGCTGTTTTTT. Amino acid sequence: CAWSVLSRRLPNTGELFF.

The CDR3 nucleotides read TGCGCCAGCAGCGATCCGGGACAGTTAATCGAGACCCAGTACTTC. Protein: CASSDPGQLIETQYF. The chain joins TRBV5-1 to TRBJ2-5, with TRBD1 identical over 7 bases. Trimming took 4 bases from V and 5 from J; bases not matched to a gene: 11. This CDR3 is 15 amino acids long. The germline CDR1 and CDR2 sequences are SGHRS and YFSETQ.

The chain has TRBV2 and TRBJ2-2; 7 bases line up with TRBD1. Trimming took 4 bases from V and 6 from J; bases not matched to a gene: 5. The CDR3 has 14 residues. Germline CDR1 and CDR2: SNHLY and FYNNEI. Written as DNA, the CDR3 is TGTGCCAGCAGTGCCAGACAGGGACCCGGGGAGCTGTTTTTT. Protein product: CASSARQGPGELFF. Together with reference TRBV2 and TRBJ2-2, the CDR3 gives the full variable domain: EPEVTQTPSHQVTQMGQEVILRCVPISNHLYFYWYRQILGQKVEFLVSFYNNEISEKSEIFDDQFSVERPDGSNFTLKIRSTKLEDSAMYFCASSARQGPGELFFGEGSRLTVL.

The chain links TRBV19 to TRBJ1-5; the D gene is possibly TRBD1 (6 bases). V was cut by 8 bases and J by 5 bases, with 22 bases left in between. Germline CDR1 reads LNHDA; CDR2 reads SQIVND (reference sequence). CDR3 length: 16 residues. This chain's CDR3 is CASAIVGGREDQPQHF. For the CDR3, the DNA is TGTGCCAGTGCTATAGTGGGGGGCAGGGAGGATCAGCCCCAGCATTTT.

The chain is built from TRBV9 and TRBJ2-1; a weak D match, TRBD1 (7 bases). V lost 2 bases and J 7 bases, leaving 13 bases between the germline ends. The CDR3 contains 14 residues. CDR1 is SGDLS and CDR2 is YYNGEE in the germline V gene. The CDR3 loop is CASSVQGGPNEQFF. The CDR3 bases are TGTGCCAGCAGCGTCCAGGGGGGCCCTAATGAGCAGTTCTTC.

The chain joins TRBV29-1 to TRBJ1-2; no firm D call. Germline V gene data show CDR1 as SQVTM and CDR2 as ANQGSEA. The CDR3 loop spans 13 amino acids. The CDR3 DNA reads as TGCAGTACGGACCCTGAGGAGAACTATGGCTACACCTTC. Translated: CSTDPEENYGYTF.